The 26 T cell receptor beta chains below were found in one sample sequenced in a study of cytomegalovirus exposure and HLA in healthy donors. PCR involved 60 Vbeta and 13 Jbeta primers. The table came from immunoSEQ multiplex PCR; TCRdb's copy has only in-frame clones and leaves some out. The table shows fewer than 200,000 clones, with roughly 84% occurring only once. Sequenced sample: PBMCs. These receptors all stem from a girl aged 2-15 years in good health and CMV-seropositive.

In this sample, this clone turned up a few times. The rearrangement links TRBV10-1 to TRBJ1-1; no clear D. In germline, CDR1 is WNHNN, CDR2 SYGVQD (reference sequence). The length of the CDR3 is 14 residues. V lost 4 bases, J lost 0 bases, and 9 bases lay in between. The CDR3 loop reads CASSVGQMNTEAFF. CDR3 coding DNA: TGCGCCAGCAGTGTTGGGCAGATGAACACTGAAGCTTTCTTT.

This clone has only one observation. V is TRBV9 and J is TRBJ2-1; D unclear. Germline loops: CDR1 SGDLS, CDR2 YYNGEE. Trimming removed 0 bases from V and 4 bases from J, with 14 bases in between. The length of the CDR3 is 16 residues. CDR3 region: CASSVGGSATYNEQFF. The CDR3 DNA sequence: TGTGCCAGCAGCGTAGGAGGCTCGGCCACATACAATGAGCAGTTCTTC.

This chain links TRBV28 with TRBJ2-3; D unclear. Germline values: CDR1 MDHEN, CDR2 SYDVKM. CDR3 size: 12 residues. V shed 6 bases and J shed 1 base, with 5 bases lying between them. CDR3 nucleotides: TGTGCCAGCAGAGAGGGCACAGATACGCAGTATTTT. Protein product: CASREGTDTQYF. Filled out from reference TRBV28 and TRBJ2-3, the complete variable domain reads DVKVTQSSRYLVKRTGEKVFLECVQDMDHENMFWYRQDPGLGLRLIYFSYDVKMKEKGDIPEGYSVSREKKERFSLILESASTNQTSMYLCASREGTDTQYFGPGTRLTVL.

J is TRBJ2-3 and V is TRBV30, with 11 bases aligning to TRBD2. From germline, CDR1 is GTSNPN and CDR2 SVGIG (reference sequence). This CDR3 contains 14 residues. V shed 4 bases and J 2 bases; nucleotides not matched to a gene: 2. CDR3 residues: CAWKLAGVTDTQYF. CDR3 DNA: TGTGCCTGGAAACTAGCGGGGGTCACAGATACGCAGTATTTT.

CDR3 residues: CASSGGSGIAYEQYF. CDR3 coding DNA: TGCGCCAGCAGCGGGGGGTCGGGGATCGCCTACGAGCAGTACTTC. The chain links TRBV5-1 to TRBJ2-7, with D possibly matching TRBD2 (6 bases). This CDR3 is built from 15 residues. Per germline, CDR1 SGHRS and CDR2 YFSETQ. The V end lost 4 bases, the J end lost 2 bases, and 16 bases lay between the germline ends.

The chain carries TRBV6-1 and TRBJ2-1; D may be TRBD1 (6 bases). The CDR3 is 15 amino acids. Germline assignment: CDR1 MNHNS and CDR2 SASEGT. V was pared by 1 base and J by 7 bases, with 14 bases between. In DNA form, the CDR3 reads TGTGCCAGCAGTGAAGTCAGGGGTAGTATTAATGAGCAGTTCTTC. Translation: CASSEVRGSINEQFF.

This rearrangement joins TRBV18 to TRBJ2-7; 9 bases are shared with TRBD1. Trimming took 2 bases from V and 2 from J; bases not matched to a gene: 4. The germline CDR1 and CDR2 sequences are KGHSH and LQKENI. The CDR3 contains 15 residues. DNA for the CDR3: TGTGCCAGCTCACCAGCGGGACAGGGAGCCTACGAGCAGTACTTC. Translated: CASSPAGQGAYEQYF.

The CDR3 spells CSVTDRGGFPFF. Here the CDR3 DNA reads TGCAGCGTGACAGACAGGGGCGGATTCCCTTTCTTT. This rearrangement joins TRBV29-1 to TRBJ1-1; 8 positions match TRBD1. V shed 6 bases and J 12 bases; nucleotides not matched to a gene: 12. The CDR3 consists of 12 residues. The germline gives CDR1 SQVTM, CDR2 ANQGSEA.

For the CDR3, the DNA is TGTGCCACCAGAAGGGGGCCCCAGGTGCCCAAAGCTTTCTTT. It yields the protein CATRRGPQVPKAFF. This sequence joins TRBV19 and TRBJ1-1, with 7 nucleotides matching TRBD1. Germline V lookup: CDR1 LNHDA, CDR2 SQIVND (reference sequence). J gave up 9 bases and V 10 bases, and 17 bases lay outside the gene matches. This CDR3 is built from 14 residues.

The chain recombines TRBV28 with TRBJ2-7, with D possibly being TRBD2 (6 bases). Per the germline V gene, CDR1 is MDHEN and CDR2 is SYDVKM. Trimming took off 5 bases at V and 6 bases at J, with 29 bases between the two ends. This CDR3 has 18 amino acids. CDR3 coding DNA: TGTGCCAGCAGTCTGTTGGCTCGTGGCGGGACCCGTGGTGGCGAGCAGTACTTC. It is translated as CASSLLARGGTRGGEQYF.

This chain joins TRBV7-2 and TRBJ1-1; 7 bases align to TRBD1. The CDR3 length is 16 residues. From germline, CDR1 is SGHTA and CDR2 FQGNSA. J lost 5 bases, V lost 4 bases, and 13 bases had no gene match. Here the CDR3 reads CASSSLSPTRGTEAFF. The DNA for the CDR3 is TGTGCCAGCAGCTCGCTATCTCCCACCAGGGGGACTGAAGCTTTCTTT. The complete variable domain, with remaining parts taken from reference TRBV7-2 and TRBJ1-1, reads GAGVSQSPSNKVTEKGKDVELRCDPISGHTALYWYRQSLGQGLEFLIYFQGNSAPDKSGLPSDRFSAERTGGSVSTLTIQRTQQEDSAVYLCASSSLSPTRGTEAFFGQGTRLTVV.

In regard to this clone: Different DNA sequences within this sample yield the same CDR3. The chain recombines TRBV7-3 with TRBJ2-3, with 13 bases lining up with TRBD2. Germline CDR1 SGHTA, CDR2 FQGTGA. Trimming at V came to 2 bases and at J to 3 bases, leaving 8 bases not matched to a gene. The CDR3 runs to 18 residues. Here the CDR3 DNA reads TGTGCCAGCAGCTTAGAACTAGCGGGGGGGGGAAGGACAGATACGCAGTATTTT. This encodes CASSLELAGGGRTDTQYF.

The chain couples TRBV23-1 to TRBJ2-7; a weak D match, TRBD1 (5 bases). TRBV23-1 is classed as an ORF, of uncertain function. V lost 3 bases, J lost 0 bases, and 18 bases lay in between. The CDR3 runs 17 residues. CDR3 loop: CASSQAAEGAFSYEQYF. CDR3 DNA: TGCGCCAGCAGTCAGGCTGCCGAAGGGGCATTCTCCTACGAGCAGTACTTC.

The chain employs TRBV5-1 and TRBJ2-3, with 7 bases matching TRBD2. The CDR3 sequence is 16 residues long. With V trimmed by 4 bases and J by 0 bases, 8 bases remained unmatched. Germline V CDR1 and CDR2: SGHRS, YFSETQ. The CDR3 DNA reads TGCGCCAGCAGCACGGTAGCGGGTCTCAGCACAGATACGCAGTATTTT. Translated: CASSTVAGLSTDTQYF.

The J gene is TRBJ1-2, the V gene TRBV27; maybe TRBD1 (6 bases). This CDR3 contains 13 residues. Germline CDR1 is MNHEY and CDR2 is SMNVEV (reference sequence). V was pared by 7 bases and J by 5 bases, with 14 bases between. The CDR3 sequence is CASTPGQGYGYTF. The CDR3 DNA sequence: TGTGCCAGCACCCCGGGACAAGGGTATGGCTACACCTTC.

The chain carries TRBV15 and TRBJ2-7, with 9 bases identical to TRBD2. The germline CDR1 and CDR2 sequences are LNHNV and YYDKDF (reference sequence). The CDR3 consists of 16 residues. Germline trimming cut 5 bases from V and 0 bases from J; bases unmatched to any gene: 8. This CDR3 reads CATSGSGGSSSYEQYF. The CDR3, as DNA: TGTGCCACCAGCGGTAGCGGGGGTTCCAGCTCCTACGAGCAGTACTTC.

The chain is built from TRBV7-2 and TRBJ2-1, with 8 bases fitting TRBD2. This CDR3 has 15 residues. In germline, CDR1 is SGHTA, CDR2 FQGNSA. V gave up 1 base and J gave up 9 bases; unmatched junction bases: 8. CDR3 DNA sequence: TGTGCCAGCAGCTTAGACCGGGGGGGTCGCAGTGAGCAGTTCTTC. It yields the protein CASSLDRGGRSEQFF. The full variable domain, in which reference TRBV7-2 and TRBJ2-1 provide the parts outside the CDR3, is GAGVSQSPSNKVTEKGKDVELRCDPISGHTALYWYRQSLGQGLEFLIYFQGNSAPDKSGLPSDRFSAERTGGSVSTLTIQRTQQEDSAVYLCASSLDRGGRSEQFFGPGTRLTVL.

J is TRBJ2-5 and V is TRBV30; 8 bases agree with TRBD2. Germline trimming cut 4 bases from V and 5 bases from J; bases unmatched to any gene: 6. Germline values: CDR1 GTSNPN, CDR2 SVGIG (reference sequence). The CDR3 spans 13 residues. DNA for the CDR3: TGTGCCTGGACCTTGGGACTAGTGGAGACCCAGTACTTC. Its protein is CAWTLGLVETQYF. Using reference TRBV30 and TRBJ2-5 for the parts outside the CDR3, the full variable domain is SQTIHQWPATLVQPVGSPLSLECTVEGTSNPNLYWYRQAAGRGLQLLFYSVGIGQISSEVPQNLSASRPQDRQFILSSKKLLLSDSGFYLCAWTLGLVETQYFGPGTRLLVL.

The chain joins TRBV2 to TRBJ2-3; tentatively, D is TRBD1 (5 bases). Germline V CDR1 and CDR2: SNHLY, FYNNEI. This CDR3 comprises 15 residues. V gave up 1 base and J gave up 5 bases, with 13 bases separating them. The CDR3 DNA sequence: TGTGCCAGCAGTGAAGACCACCGAAGGGGAGATACGCAGTATTTT. Amino acids: CASSEDHRRGDTQYF. Variable domain in full (rest from reference TRBV2 and TRBJ2-3): EPEVTQTPSHQVTQMGQEVILRCVPISNHLYFYWYRQILGQKVEFLVSFYNNEISEKSEIFDDQFSVERPDGSNFTLKIRSTKLEDSAMYFCASSEDHRRGDTQYFGPGTRLTVL.

This clone has only one observation. The genes are TRBV5-1 and TRBJ2-1; 10 bases are shared with TRBD1. Germline CDR1 reads SGHRS; CDR2 reads YFSETQ. This CDR3 contains 15 residues. The trim removed 4 bases at V and 3 bases at J, leaving 4 bases unmatched. The CDR3 here is CASSPDRGLYNEQFF. The CDR3 DNA is TGCGCCAGCAGCCCCGACAGGGGGCTCTACAATGAGCAGTTCTTC.

V is TRBV5-1 and J is TRBJ2-3; D perhaps matches TRBD2 (6 bases). Germline-derived CDR1 and CDR2 are SGHRS and YFSETQ. This CDR3 comprises 14 residues. V was cut by 5 bases and J by 0 bases, with 10 bases left in between. The CDR3 loop is CASRAGRSTDTQYF. The CDR3 nucleotides are TGCGCCAGCAGGGCAGGGAGGAGCACAGATACGCAGTATTTT. Full variable domain (rest looked up from reference TRBV5-1 and TRBJ2-3): KAGVTQTPRYLIKTRGQQVTLSCSPISGHRSVSWYQQTPGQGLQFLFEYFSETQRNKGNFPGRFSGRQFSNSRSEMNVSTLELGDSALYLCASRAGRSTDTQYFGPGTRLTVL.

The rearrangement joins TRBV5-1 to TRBJ2-6; 7 bases are shared with TRBD1. The CDR3 length is 17 residues. Per germline, CDR1 SGHRS and CDR2 YFSETQ. The ends lost 4 bases at V and 0 bases at J; junction bases unmatched: 7. The CDR3 DNA follows: TGCGCCAGCAGCGCTACAGGGGTCTTCTCTGGGGCCAACGTCCTGACTTTC. This translates into CASSATGVFSGANVLTF.

This chain links TRBV19 with TRBJ1-2; D gene ambiguous. Germline-derived CDR1 and CDR2 are LNHDA and SQIVND (reference sequence). V lost 5 bases and J lost 8, with 12 bases in between. The CDR3 loop spans 12 amino acids. The CDR3 here is CASSPPGRGYTF. The CDR3 DNA reads TGTGCCAGTAGTCCCCCGGGGAGGGGCTACACCTTC.

The rearrangement uses TRBV7-2 and TRBJ1-2; a possible D gene is TRBD1 (5 bases). Germline CDR1 reads SGHTA; CDR2 reads FQGNSA. V lost 2 bases and J 6 bases, leaving 10 bases between the germline ends. The CDR3 is made up of 13 amino acids. The CDR3 protein is CASSLTRANGYTF. Written as DNA, the CDR3 is TGTGCCAGCAGCTTAACCAGGGCCAATGGCTACACCTTC.

The chain joins TRBV4-1 to TRBJ2-3; 8 nucleotides agree with TRBD2. This CDR3 has 17 residues. Germline-derived CDR1 and CDR2 are MGHRA and YSYEKL. The junction had 10 bases not matched to a gene; V was cut back by 1 base and J by 4 bases. The CDR3 coding sequence is TGCGCCAGCAGCCAAGTAGAATCGGGAGGGCGCTCAGATACGCAGTATTTT. It translates to CASSQVESGGRSDTQYF.

This clone was detected only once. The rearrangement links TRBV5-4 to TRBJ2-1, with TRBD2 matching over 9 bases. The CDR3 loop spans 17 amino acids. Germline V gene data show CDR1 as SGHNT and CDR2 as YYREEE (reference sequence). V lost 0 bases and J lost 5; bases outside the gene matches: 9. The CDR3 coding sequence is TGTGCCAGCAGCTTGGCCCCATCAGCGGGGGGAAACAATGAGCAGTTCTTC. This translates into CASSLAPSAGGNNEQFF.